The TCR beta chain described here comes from a study of T cells after somatic rescue of genetic block. The CDR3 is made up of 12 amino acids. Germline CDR1 is MNHNY and CDR2 is SVGAGI (reference sequence). V lost 7 bases and J 8 bases, leaving 14 bases between the germline ends. TCRdb's table, derived via immunoSEQ multiplex PCR, lists solely in-frame clones and lacks some. Of approximately 15,000 clones listed, roughly three quarters are singletons. Sample: peripheral blood mononuclear cells (PBMCs). This TCR came from a man between 18 and 29 years old. The rearrangement joins TRBV6-6 to TRBJ1-2; D remains ambiguous. The CDR3 region has the DNA TGTGCCAGCACCTACAGTGGTTTAGGCTACACCTTC. Its translation: CASTYSGLGYTF.